The 10 T cell receptor beta chains given below trace back to one sample, sequenced in a study of cytomegalovirus exposure and HLA in healthy donors. The PCR contained 60 Vbeta and 13 Jbeta primers. Measured with immunoSEQ multiplex PCR; TCRdb has only the in-frame clones, and not every one. The sample's table shows roughly 90,000 clones. Sample: PBMCs. The receptors originated from a man aged 45-65 years in good health and CMV-seropositive.

Its frequency marks this clone as medium-sized. The V gene is TRBV14, the J gene TRBJ1-3, with unresolved D. Between the trimmed V and J ends, which lost 4 bases and 6 bases, there was a span of 10 bases. The V gene's germline CDR1 is SGHDN and CDR2 FVKESK. The CDR3 is made up of 13 amino acids. The CDR3 loop reads CASSLNGVNTIYF. The DNA of the CDR3 is TGTGCCAGCAGCCTAAACGGGGTAAACACCATATATTTT.

The CDR3 is CASSDRGFGNTIYF. DNA of the CDR3: TGTGCCAGCAGTGACAGGGGATTTGGAAACACCATATATTTT. The rearrangement links TRBV6-1 to TRBJ1-3; D might be TRBD1 (6 bases). CDR3 length: 14 amino acids. Germline CDR1 reads MNHNS; CDR2 reads SASEGT. V lost 3 bases and J lost 3, with 9 bases in between.

The V gene is TRBV9, the J gene TRBJ2-1, with D tentatively TRBD2 (6 bases). Germline CDR1 reads SGDLS; CDR2 reads YYNGEE. Trimming removed 0 bases from V and 10 bases from J, with 20 bases in between. This CDR3 contains 16 residues. CDR3 residues: CASSVGWSESRGEQFF. The DNA for the CDR3 is TGTGCCAGCAGCGTAGGGTGGAGCGAGAGCCGGGGGGAGCAGTTCTTC.

The chain employs TRBV7-6 and TRBJ2-1; 8 nucleotides align to TRBD2. J lost 7 bases, V lost 4 bases, and 12 bases had no gene match. Germline assignment: CDR1 SGHVS and CDR2 FNYEAQ. This CDR3 has 16 residues. The CDR3 here is CASSSPRTSTGNEQFF. The CDR3 nucleotides are TGTGCCAGCAGCTCCCCAAGGACTAGCACTGGGAATGAGCAGTTCTTC.

The rearrangement links TRBV30 to TRBJ2-3; TRBD2 aligns across 7 bases. Germline CDR1 GTSNPN, CDR2 SVGIG (reference sequence). The junction had 3 bases not matched to a gene; V was cut back by 0 bases and J by 0 bases. This CDR3 is built from 15 residues. CDR3 nucleotides: TGTGCCTGGAGTGTAGGCGGGGGTAGCACAGATACGCAGTATTTT. Translation: CAWSVGGGSTDTQYF.

This sequence joins TRBV30 and TRBJ1-1; D not certain. In germline, CDR1 is GTSNPN, CDR2 SVGIG (reference sequence). Between the trimmed V and J ends, which lost 2 bases and 1 base, there was a span of 8 bases. This CDR3 comprises 13 residues. In nucleotides, the CDR3 is TGTGCCTGGAGTACGGGGTCGAACACTGAAGCTTTCTTT. It encodes CAWSTGSNTEAFF.

The chain combines TRBV18 with TRBJ1-2; 11 positions agree with TRBD1. Germline trimming cut 1 base from V and 8 bases from J; bases unmatched to any gene: 3. The CDR3 covers 14 residues. CDR1 KGHSH and CDR2 LQKENI come from the germline V gene. The CDR3 DNA reads TGTGCCAGCTCACCACGGGACAGGGGGTTCGGCTACACCTTC. Its protein is CASSPRDRGFGYTF.

The rearrangement joins TRBV13 to TRBJ2-1; TRBD1 matches at 7 bases. J gave up 6 bases and V 8 bases, and 7 bases lay outside the gene matches. The germline gives CDR1 PRHDT, CDR2 FYEKMQ (reference sequence). The CDR3 runs to 13 residues. The CDR3 DNA sequence: TGTGCCAGCTCAGGGGGTTCACGCAATGAGCAGTTCTTC. It translates to CASSGGSRNEQFF.

The chain has TRBV30 and TRBJ1-1, with TRBD1 identical over 8 bases. Germline assignment: CDR1 GTSNPN and CDR2 SVGIG (reference sequence). The CDR3 is 13 amino acids. J was trimmed by 7 bases and V by 7 bases; bases with no gene match: 11. CDR3 DNA sequence: TGTGCCTCAGCGATACAGGGGGGTGTTGAAGCTTTCTTT. It translates to CASAIQGGVEAFF. Full variable domain (rest looked up from reference TRBV30 and TRBJ1-1): SQTIHQWPATLVQPVGSPLSLECTVEGTSNPNLYWYRQAAGRGLQLLFYSVGIGQISSEVPQNLSASRPQDRQFILSSKKLLLSDSGFYLCASAIQGGVEAFFGQGTRLTVV.

The chain carries TRBV5-4 and TRBJ2-2; D perhaps matches TRBD2 (5 bases). Germline V gives CDR1 SGHNT, CDR2 YYREEE (reference sequence). This CDR3 contains 12 residues. V dropped 2 bases and J dropped 7 bases, with 6 bases sitting between them. The CDR3, as DNA: TGTGCCAGCAGCTTTGCGGGCGGGGAGCTGTTTTTT. Translated, it gives CASSFAGGELFF.